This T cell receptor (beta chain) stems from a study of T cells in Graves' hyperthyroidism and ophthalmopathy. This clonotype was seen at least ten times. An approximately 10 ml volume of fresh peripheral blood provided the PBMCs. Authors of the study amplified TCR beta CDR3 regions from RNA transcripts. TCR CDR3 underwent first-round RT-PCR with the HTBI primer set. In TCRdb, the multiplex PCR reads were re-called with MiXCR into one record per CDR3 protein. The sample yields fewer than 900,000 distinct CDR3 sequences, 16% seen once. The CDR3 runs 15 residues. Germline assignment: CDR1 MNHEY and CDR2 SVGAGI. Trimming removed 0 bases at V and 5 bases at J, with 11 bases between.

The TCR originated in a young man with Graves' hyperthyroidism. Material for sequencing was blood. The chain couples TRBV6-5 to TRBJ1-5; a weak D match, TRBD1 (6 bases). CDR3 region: CASSYSAGADQPQHF. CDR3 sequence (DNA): TGTGCCAGCAGTTACTCCGCGGGGGCGGATCAGCCCCAGCATTTT.